The entry below gives a single T cell receptor beta chain sequence along with its context. This CDR3 is also generated by other DNA sequences in the sample. The data stem from a study of graft-versus-host responses after intestinal transplantation. Background on the study: Transplantation in recipients was multivisceral, liver-intestinal, or isolated intestinal. Study results and limitations: Those patients showing graft-donor T cell macrochimerism displayed high graft-versus-host to host-versus-graft clonal ratios in allografts.

The CDR3 consists of 12 residues. Germline V gene lookup returns CDR1 SGHDT and CDR2 YYEEEE. Deletions cut 0 bases from V and 4 bases from J, with 2 bases between. Responders (about 200,000, CFSE-labeled) were co-plated with about 200,000 irradiated, violet-dye-labeled stimulators. Clones were sequenced by immunoSEQ multiplex PCR, and TCRdb holds only the in-frame ones, with some missing. The sample lists 20,000 to 25,000 clones, roughly 44% occurring once. This TCR came from a human patient who was an organ donor for intestinal transplantation. The chain carries TRBV5-6 and TRBJ1-5; D unresolved. The sample here was alloreactive CD8+ T cells from a mixed lymphocyte reaction culture, taken before transplantation. Subset described: CFSE-low proliferating T cells sorted from approximately 6-day pre-transplant mixed lymphocyte reaction (GvH or HvG direction). CDR3 nucleotides: TGTGCCAGCAGCTTGGGGAATCAGCCCCAGCATTTT. Residues: CASSLGNQPQHF.